Below are 17 T cell receptor beta chains sequenced from a single sample in a study of blood T cell repertoires in COVID-19. Profiled with immunoSEQ multiplex PCR; TCRdb holds only in-frame clones, not every one. The table lists nearly 350,000 clones, about 90% of them singletons. Sequenced: peripheral blood. Receptors originate from a woman aged 18-29 years who had recovered from COVID-19.

The rearrangement uses TRBV7-8 and TRBJ1-1, with D perhaps matching TRBD1 (5 bases). The CDR3 is made up of 15 amino acids. Trimming shortened V by 4 bases and J by 3 bases, and 15 bases separated the two germline ends. In germline, CDR1 is SGHVS, CDR2 FQNEAQ. The chain's CDR3 is CASSSIQGGDTEAFF. CDR3 sequence (DNA): TGTGCCAGCAGCTCCATTCAGGGAGGGGACACTGAAGCTTTCTTT.

V is TRBV5-4 and J is TRBJ1-1; D is unclear. This CDR3 is 13 amino acids long. CDR1 and CDR2 (germline): SGHNT, YYREEE (reference sequence). Trimming removed 5 bases at V and 1 base at J, with 9 bases between. CDR3 DNA sequence: TGTGCCAGCAGGAGTGTCCAGAACACTGAAGCTTTCTTT. It translates to CASRSVQNTEAFF.

The CDR3 sequence is CASSLGLAGGTDTQYF. The CDR3 region has the DNA TGCGCCAGCAGCTTGGGGCTAGCGGGCGGTACAGATACGCAGTATTTT. The V gene is TRBV5-1, the J gene TRBJ2-3, with 8 bases aligning to TRBD2. The CDR3 contains 16 residues. Per germline, CDR1 SGHRS and CDR2 YFSETQ. J lost 3 bases, V lost 0 bases, and 6 bases had no gene match.

The V and J genes are TRBV19 and TRBJ2-1, with TRBD1 matching 9 bases. This CDR3 is built from 17 residues. The germline gives CDR1 LNHDA, CDR2 SQIVND (reference sequence). J was trimmed by 2 bases and V by 1 base; bases with no gene match: 6. Written as DNA, the CDR3 is TGTGCCAGTAGTATAGCTTTTGGGACAGGGACCTACAATGAGCAGTTCTTC. This encodes CASSIAFGTGTYNEQFF.

V gene TRBV24-1 combines with J gene TRBJ2-6; 7 bases line up with TRBD2. Germline CDR1 is KGHDR and CDR2 is SFDVKD. The CDR3 extends over 16 amino acids. V dropped 4 bases and J dropped 1; count of bases not matched to a gene: 3. This chain's CDR3 is CATSDAGLSGANVLTF. CDR3 sequence (DNA): TGTGCCACCAGTGACGCGGGACTATCTGGGGCCAACGTCCTGACTTTC.

The chain couples TRBV7-9 to TRBJ1-1; D is perhaps TRBD1 (6 bases). V was trimmed by 4 bases and J by 0 bases, leaving 12 bases between them. CDR3 length: 15 residues. In germline, CDR1 is SEHNR, CDR2 FQNEAQ (reference sequence). CDR3 protein: CASSSPGQLNTEAFF. The DNA of the CDR3 is TGTGCCAGCAGCTCACCGGGACAATTGAACACTGAAGCTTTCTTT. Variable domain in full (rest from reference TRBV7-9 and TRBJ1-1): DTGVSQNPRHKITKRGQNVTFRCDPISEHNRLYWYRQTLGQGPEFLTYFQNEAQLEKSRLLSDRFSAERPKGSFSTLEIQRTEQGDSAMYLCASSSPGQLNTEAFFGQGTRLTVV.

This chain joins TRBV9 and TRBJ2-5; D perhaps matches TRBD1 (5 bases). Germline loops: CDR1 SGDLS, CDR2 YYNGEE. V lost 0 bases, J lost 2 bases, and 14 bases lay in between. The CDR3 sequence is 16 residues long. The CDR3, as DNA: TGTGCCAGCAGCGTAGGTCCAGGGCAGCTACAAGAGACCCAGTACTTC. Amino acids: CASSVGPGQLQETQYF.

The chain employs TRBV27 and TRBJ2-1; 9 bases are a match to TRBD2. In germline, CDR1 is MNHEY, CDR2 SMNVEV (reference sequence). The CDR3 runs 15 residues. The V gene end was trimmed by 2 bases and the J gene end by 9 bases; junction bases not matched to a gene: 8. For the CDR3, the DNA is TGTGCCAGCAGTTTACAAGTAGCGGGAGTATCTGAGCAGTTCTTC. Protein sequence: CASSLQVAGVSEQFF.

This CDR3 is CASSLLAGDTEAFF. CDR3 sequence (DNA): TGTGCCAGCAGTTTACTGGCAGGGGACACTGAAGCTTTCTTT. V and J are TRBV27 and TRBJ1-1; TRBD1 might be the D (6 bases). This CDR3 has 14 amino acids. Germline V lookup: CDR1 MNHEY, CDR2 SMNVEV (reference sequence). The V end was cut by 2 bases, the J end by 3 bases, with 10 bases between.

The J gene is TRBJ2-3, the V gene TRBV25-1; the match to TRBD2 covers 10 bases. Germline CDR1 is MGHDK and CDR2 is SYGVNS. This CDR3 contains 17 residues. Trimming cost V 1 base and J 1 base; bases outside gene matches: 5. Here the CDR3 reads CASSELAGTSGTDTQYF. CDR3 nucleotides: TGTGCCAGCAGTGAATTGGCGGGGACTAGCGGCACAGATACGCAGTATTTT.

CDR3: CASSPRRDYSGNTIYF. The CDR3 region has the DNA TGTGCCAGCTCGCCCCGCCGGGACTACTCTGGAAACACCATATATTTT. The V and J genes are TRBV18 and TRBJ1-3; a possible D gene is TRBD1 (5 bases). CDR3 length equals 16 residues. Germline-derived CDR1 and CDR2 are KGHSH and LQKENI. The V gene lost 6 bases and the J gene lost 0 bases, with 15 bases spanning the gap.

The rearrangement joins TRBV6-5 to TRBJ2-7, with 9 nucleotides matching TRBD2. Germline-derived CDR1 and CDR2 are MNHEY and SVGAGI. The V segment lost 5 bases and the J segment 3 bases; nucleotides outside the gene matches: 2. The length of the CDR3 is 13 residues. The CDR3 region has the DNA TGTGCCAGCAGTACTAGCGGGTACTACGAGCAGTACGTC. The encoded protein is CASSTSGYYEQYV.

In DNA, the CDR3 is TGTGCCGCTCGGACAGGAAGCTCCTACGAGCAGTACGTC. This encodes CAARTGSSYEQYV. V and J are TRBV30 and TRBJ2-7; TRBD1 matches at 7 bases. V dropped 8 bases and J dropped 0; count of bases not matched to a gene: 7. The length of the CDR3 is 13 residues. Germline V gives CDR1 GTSNPN, CDR2 SVGIG (reference sequence).

This chain joins TRBV4-2 and TRBJ2-1; TRBD2 agrees at 9 bases. Germline lookup yields CDR1 LGHNA and CDR2 YNFKEQ. After removal of 5 bases from V and 5 bases from J, the junction contained 13 bases not matched to a gene. The CDR3 extends over 17 amino acids. CDR3 bases: TGTGCCAGCAGCAAACTCGGAAGACTAGCGGCCCACAATGAGCAGTTCTTC. It codes for CASSKLGRLAAHNEQFF.

The chain is built from TRBV24-1 and TRBJ2-2; D may be TRBD1 (5 bases). Germline V gene data show CDR1 as KGHDR and CDR2 as SFDVKD. V lost 0 bases and J lost 0, with 13 bases in between. This CDR3 spans 18 amino acids. This CDR3 is CATSDLHHRSANTGELFF. The CDR3, as DNA: TGTGCCACCAGTGATTTGCATCACAGGTCTGCGAACACCGGGGAGCTGTTTTTT.

The rearrangement uses TRBV3-1 (or the pseudogene TRBV3-2) and TRBJ1-5, with TRBD1 matching over 10 bases. The CDR3 covers 15 residues. CDR1 is LGHDT and CDR2 is YNNKEL in the germline V gene (reference sequence). Unmatched junction bases numbered 2, after V lost 6 bases and J lost 0 bases. For the CDR3, the DNA is TGTGCCAGCAGGGACAGGGGGAATAGCAATCAGCCCCAGCATTTT. This encodes CASRDRGNSNQPQHF.

The V and J genes are TRBV5-8 and TRBJ1-6; no clear D gene. Germline CDR1 reads SGHTS; CDR2 reads YDEGEE. V lost 2 bases, J lost 10 bases, and 4 bases lay in between. The CDR3 totals 11 residues. The CDR3 protein is CASSLTSPLHF. CDR3 bases: TGTGCCAGCAGCTTAACATCACCCCTCCACTTT.